This T cell receptor beta chain emerged from a study of blood T cell repertoires in COVID-19. Across the whole study: Some COVID-19 samples were acute and others convalescent; all came from the United States, Italy and Spain.

CDR3 length: 13 residues. V shed 5 bases and J shed 14 bases, with 17 bases lying between them. The germline CDR1 and CDR2 sequences are SGHRS and YFSETQ. Under the authors' procedure: Cell counts per sample came from amplifying reference gene primers. Profiling relied on immunoSEQ multiplex PCR, and the TCRdb table lists in-frame clones only, not all of them. That table gives V, J and clone size, and the DNA gave D and trimming. The sample includes under 300,000 clones, about 80% of them seen just once. V gene TRBV5-1 combines with J gene TRBJ1-6; the D gene is possibly TRBD1 (6 bases). The sequence came from a woman older than 75 with active or convalescent COVID-19. Sequences were obtained from peripheral blood. CDR3 coding DNA: TGCGCCAGCAGTTCCGGGACAAAGAGCACCCTCCACTTT. Translating gives CASSSGTKSTLHF.